The 30 T cell receptor beta chains below were found in one sample sequenced in a study of T cells in Graves' hyperthyroidism and ophthalmopathy. Amplified TCR beta CDR3 regions came from RNA transcripts. HTBI primers were the set used in a first-round RT-PCR of the TCR CDR3. TCRdb redid the calling of the multiplex PCR reads with MiXCR, one entry per CDR3 protein. The sample consists of a few hundred thousand distinct CDR3 sequences, about 16% of them appearing once. The specimen sequenced was blood. The receptors were gathered from a woman in her forties with Graves' ophthalmopathy.

The chain employs TRBV6-2 or TRBV6-3 and TRBJ2-3, with 9 bases identical to TRBD1. V lost 6 bases and J lost 0; bases outside the gene matches: 4. Germline lookup yields CDR1 MNHEY and CDR2 SVGEGT. The CDR3 has 15 amino acids. The chain's CDR3 is CASRGTGLSTDTQYF. The CDR3 coding sequence is TGTGCCAGCAGAGGGACAGGGCTAAGCACAGATACGCAGTATTTT.

In its sample, this clonotype was seen a few times. The chain links TRBV6-4 to TRBJ2-7; TRBD1 aligns across 8 bases. J was trimmed by 4 bases and V by 5 bases; bases with no gene match: 13. From germline, CDR1 is MRHNA and CDR2 SNTAGT. The CDR3 sequence is 16 residues long. CDR3 protein: CASSPEGGQGMYEQYF. CDR3 coding DNA: TGTGCCAGCAGTCCAGAGGGAGGACAGGGAATGTACGAGCAGTACTTC.

The CDR3 region is CASTLAGVGHAEAFF. CDR3 coding DNA: TGTGCCAGCACCTTAGCAGGGGTGGGCCATGCTGAAGCTTTCTTT. The chain couples TRBV12-3 or TRBV12-4 to TRBJ1-1, with D maybe TRBD1 (6 bases). Between the trimmed V and J ends, which lost 7 bases and 6 bases, there was a span of 21 bases. The CDR3 is 15 residues long.

This clonotype occurred many times. The chain employs TRBV27 and TRBJ1-5; D is perhaps TRBD1 (6 bases). Trimming removed 2 bases from V and 3 bases from J, with 11 bases in between. Germline CDR1 and CDR2: MNHEY and SMNVEV (reference sequence). This CDR3 comprises 15 residues. CDR3 in amino acids: CASSLRQGINQPQHF. The CDR3 DNA sequence: TGTGCCAGCAGTTTAAGGCAGGGGATCAATCAGCCCCAGCATTTT.

This sequence joins TRBV5-5 and TRBJ1-1; TRBD1 is a possible D gene (5 bases). Germline V gives CDR1 SGHKS, CDR2 YYEKEE (reference sequence). Trimming removed 3 bases at V and 3 bases at J, with 9 bases between. The CDR3 length is 13 residues. The CDR3 coding sequence is TGTGCCAGCAGCTCGGGGGGGGACACTGAAGCTTTCTTT. This sequence encodes CASSSGGDTEAFF.

This clonotype was seen at least ten times. The chain combines TRBV28 with TRBJ1-1; TRBD1 matches at 8 bases. The ends lost 1 base at V and 1 base at J; junction bases unmatched: 8. CDR3 length: 17 amino acids. Looked up from germline, CDR1 is MDHEN and CDR2 is SYDVKM. The chain's CDR3 is CASSLLRDRTWNTEAFF. The CDR3 bases are TGTGCCAGCAGTTTATTAAGGGACAGGACCTGGAACACTGAAGCTTTCTTT. The full variable domain, with the rest looked up from reference TRBV28 and TRBJ1-1, is DVKVTQSSRYLVKRTGEKVFLECVQDMDHENMFWYRQDPGLGLRLIYFSYDVKMKEKGDIPEGYSVSREKKERFSLILESASTNQTSMYLCASSLLRDRTWNTEAFFGQGTRLTVV.

This chain uses TRBV6-9 with TRBJ1-2; possibly TRBD1 for D (5 bases). The V and J ends lost 0 bases and 4 bases respectively, with 9 bases between them. The CDR3 has 14 residues. CDR1 and CDR2 from the germline V gene are MNHGY and SVAAGI. Here the CDR3 DNA reads TGTGCCAGCAGTTATTCGAGGGACGGCTATGGCTACACCTTC. Translating it yields CASSYSRDGYGYTF.

CDR3 nucleotide sequence: TGTGCCAGCAGTGAATGGCAGTACGAGCAGTACTTC. Its translation is CASSEWQYEQYF. The genes are TRBV6-1 and TRBJ2-7; D is uncertain. This CDR3 is built from 12 residues. Looked up from germline, CDR1 is MNHNS and CDR2 is SASEGT. Trimming stripped 2 bases from V and 4 bases from J, with 6 bases between.

As regards this clonotype: This could be a read error, since a much larger clone is one nucleotide away. The chain employs TRBV12-3 or TRBV12-4 and TRBJ1-1; 10 nucleotides match TRBD1. The CDR3 sequence is 16 residues long. The ends lost 5 bases at V and 4 bases at J; junction bases unmatched: 10. The CDR3 nucleotides read TGTGCCAGCAGTACCGAGACAGGGGGCGGTATCACTGAAGCTTTCTTT. It yields the protein CASSTETGGGITEAFF.

This clonotype was found a few times. The chain uses TRBV11-2 and TRBJ2-1, with 11 bases matching TRBD2. The ends lost 4 bases at V and 4 bases at J; junction bases unmatched: 9. The CDR3 has 17 residues. Germline loops: CDR1 SGHAT, CDR2 FQNNGV. CDR3 DNA sequence: TGTGCCAGCAGCTACTATTCGGGGACTAGCGGATACAATGAGCAGTTCTTC. Translating gives CASSYYSGTSGYNEQFF.

This clonotype was observed a few times. This chain connects TRBV28 to TRBJ2-5, with TRBD2 identical over 12 bases. This CDR3 has 16 residues. The germline V gene has CDR1 MDHEN and CDR2 SYDVKM. The junction had 6 bases not matched to a gene; V was cut back by 2 bases and J by 5 bases. Here the CDR3 DNA reads TGTGCCAGCAGTTTACCTAGCGGGAGGGCCGGTGAGACCCAGTACTTC. It codes for CASSLPSGRAGETQYF.

This clonotype was seen more than once but under ten times. For the CDR3, the DNA is TGTGCCAGCAGCCAAGAAAAGGGTACGACACCCCTCCACTTT. Its translation is CASSQEKGTTPLHF. The gene calls are TRBV3-1 and TRBJ1-6; D ambiguous. Germline V gene data show CDR1 as LGHDT and CDR2 as YNNKEL (reference sequence). This CDR3 is built from 14 residues. Trimming shortened V by 0 bases and J by 11 bases, and 11 bases separated the two germline ends. Looking up the rest from reference TRBV3-1 and TRBJ1-6 gives the full variable domain: DTAVSQTPKYLVTQMGNDKSIKCEQNLGHDTMYWYKQDSKKFLKIMFSYNNKELIINETVPNRFSPKSPDKAHLNLHINSLELGDSAVYFCASSQEKGTTPLHFGNGTRLTVT.

This clonotype was found a few times. This rearrangement joins TRBV9 to TRBJ2-1; the match to TRBD1 covers 9 bases. The CDR3 runs 16 residues. Germline loops: CDR1 SGDLS, CDR2 YYNGEE. The J segment lost 7 bases and the V segment lost 0 bases, leaving 8 bases of the junction unmatched. CDR3 in DNA: TGTGCCAGCAGCGTAGGACCGGGACAGGGTACGAATGAGCAGTTCTTC. Protein product: CASSVGPGQGTNEQFF. The variable domain in full, completed from reference TRBV9 and TRBJ2-1, reads DSGVTQTPKHLITATGQRVTLRCSPRSGDLSVYWYQQSLDQGLQFLIQYYNGEERAKGNILERFSAQQFPDLHSELNLSSLELGDSALYFCASSVGPGQGTNEQFFGPGTRLTVL.

The chain joins TRBV19 to TRBJ1-5; D gene ambiguous. The CDR3 has 15 amino acids. Trimming stripped 3 bases from V and 3 bases from J, with 12 bases between. Germline CDR1 and CDR2: LNHDA and SQIVND (reference sequence). The CDR3 is CASSMGRLLNQPQHF. The CDR3 coding sequence is TGTGCCAGTAGTATGGGGAGGCTCCTCAATCAGCCCCAGCATTTT.

This clonotype has at least ten counts. This sequence joins TRBV7-2 and TRBJ2-7, with TRBD1 identical over 9 bases. Trimming at V came to 4 bases and at J to 2 bases, leaving 9 bases not matched to a gene. The CDR3 runs 16 residues. Germline CDR1 reads SGHTA; CDR2 reads FQGNSA. In nucleotides, the CDR3 is TGTGCCAGCAGCTCCTATTACGGGACAGGGACCTACGAGCAGTACTTC. Translating gives CASSSYYGTGTYEQYF.

This clonotype was seen at least ten times. V is TRBV12-3 or TRBV12-4 and J is TRBJ2-7, with D tentatively TRBD1 (6 bases). V was trimmed by 3 bases and J by 4 bases, leaving 13 bases between them. CDR3 length equals 14 residues. In nucleotides, the CDR3 is TGTGCCAGCAGTTTCGGGCACAGGGAGTACGAGCAGTACTTC. Translating it yields CASSFGHREYEQYF.

V and J are TRBV3-1 and TRBJ1-2; TRBD1 matches 8 bases. Germline V gene lookup returns CDR1 LGHDT and CDR2 YNNKEL (reference sequence). The CDR3 runs to 17 residues. J was trimmed by 0 bases and V by 3 bases; bases with no gene match: 9. For the CDR3, the DNA is TGTGCCAGCAGCCATGGGACAGGAAACAAAGCTAACTATGGCTACACCTTC. Translation: CASSHGTGNKANYGYTF. The full variable domain, completed using reference TRBV3-1 and TRBJ1-2, is DTAVSQTPKYLVTQMGNDKSIKCEQNLGHDTMYWYKQDSKKFLKIMFSYNNKELIINETVPNRFSPKSPDKAHLNLHINSLELGDSAVYFCASSHGTGNKANYGYTFGSGTRLTVV.

The chain carries TRBV12-3 or TRBV12-4 and TRBJ1-1, with D possibly matching TRBD1 (5 bases). This CDR3 contains 14 residues. The V and J ends lost 3 bases and 4 bases respectively, with 12 bases between them. The CDR3 loop is CASSFGGTITEAFF. The CDR3 nucleotides are TGTGCCAGCAGTTTTGGGGGGACGATCACTGAAGCTTTCTTT.

This clonotype was detected ten times or more. This chain uses TRBV18 with TRBJ2-3; D assignment may be TRBD1 or TRBD2 (5 bases each). Looked up from germline, CDR1 is KGHSH and CDR2 is LQKENI. Trimming took off 3 bases at V and 2 bases at J, with 12 bases between the two ends. The CDR3 contains 15 residues. Written as DNA, the CDR3 is TGTGCCAGCTCACCGTTTGGGACGGCCACAGATACGCAGTATTTT. It yields the protein CASSPFGTATDTQYF.

This clonotype has a handful of counts. The chain joins TRBV12-3 or TRBV12-4 to TRBJ2-2; the D gene is possibly TRBD2 (7 bases). The CDR3 is 18 amino acids. Trimming stripped 3 bases from V and 0 bases from J, with 17 bases between. Written as DNA, the CDR3 is TGTGCCAGCAGTTTTTATAACGGGGGGCCCGCGAACACCGGGGAGCTGTTTTTT. This sequence encodes CASSFYNGGPANTGELFF.

This clonotype has at least ten counts. The chain is built from TRBV18 and TRBJ1-2; D remains ambiguous. Germline assignment: CDR1 KGHSH and CDR2 LQKENI. V was pared by 2 bases and J by 4 bases, with 11 bases between. The CDR3 covers 14 residues. The DNA for the CDR3 is TGTGCCAGCTCACCAAACAGCTTAAGCTATGGCTACACCTTC. It codes for CASSPNSLSYGYTF.

This clonotype occurred many times. The chain uses TRBV6-2 or TRBV6-3 and TRBJ2-7, with TRBD2 matching over 9 bases. V lost 5 bases, J lost 4 bases, and 9 bases stayed unmatched. Germline CDR1 reads MNHEY; CDR2 reads SVGEGT. The CDR3 is 15 amino acids. In nucleotides, the CDR3 is TGTGCCAGCAGTCAACGCGTAGCGGGAGATTACGAGCAGTACTTC. Protein sequence: CASSQRVAGDYEQYF.

This chain joins TRBV30 and TRBJ2-6; D is unresolved. Germline V gene sequence: CDR1 GTSNPN, CDR2 SVGIG (reference sequence). The CDR3 spans 15 residues. Trimming stripped 0 bases from V and 12 bases from J, with 18 bases between. This chain's CDR3 is CAWSVLDETKGVLTF. The CDR3 bases are TGTGCCTGGAGTGTACTTGACGAGACAAAGGGCGTCCTGACTTTC.

This clonotype was detected many times. The chain employs TRBV3-1 and TRBJ1-6; TRBD1 aligns across 7 bases. V lost 5 bases and J lost 2; bases outside the gene matches: 6. In germline, CDR1 is LGHDT, CDR2 YNNKEL (reference sequence). The CDR3 extends over 16 amino acids. This chain's CDR3 is CASSNGQAPYNSPLHF. CDR3 coding DNA: TGTGCCAGCAGCAACGGACAGGCGCCCTATAATTCACCCCTCCACTTT.

There are many counts of this clonotype. The genes are TRBV2 and TRBJ1-5; D perhaps matches TRBD1 (5 bases). V lost 4 bases to trimming and J lost 0 bases, with 7 bases between them. The CDR3 length is 14 residues. Looked up from germline, CDR1 is SNHLY and CDR2 is FYNNEI. CDR3 in DNA: TGTGCCAGCAGTGGACAGTTTAGCAATCAGCCCCAGCATTTT. Translated, it gives CASSGQFSNQPQHF.

This clonotype was detected a few times. This chain links TRBV6-1 with TRBJ1-3, with D tentatively TRBD1 (5 bases). V lost 7 bases and J lost 0, with 13 bases in between. CDR3 length: 15 residues. In germline, CDR1 is MNHNS, CDR2 SASEGT. As DNA, the CDR3 is TGTGCCAGCAAAATGGACATCAACTCTGGAAACACCATATATTTT. The encoded protein is CASKMDINSGNTIYF.

Many counts were recorded for this clonotype. The chain recombines TRBV29-1 with TRBJ1-1, with D hard to call. The CDR3 totals 12 residues. Per germline, CDR1 SQVTM and CDR2 ANQGSEA. The V end was cut by 8 bases, the J end by 2 bases, with 12 bases between. CDR3 DNA: TGCAGCACCGCAGACGGTAACACTGAAGCTTTCTTT. It translates to CSTADGNTEAFF.

This clonotype was observed at least ten times. The chain recombines TRBV15 with TRBJ2-5, with 10 bases identical to TRBD2. V was pared by 0 bases and J by 5 bases, with 12 bases of the junction left unmatched. CDR1 is LNHNV, CDR2 YYDKDF, per germline (reference sequence). There are 18 residues in the CDR3. The DNA of the CDR3 is TGTGCCACCAGCAGAGATGAAGCGGGAGGGCTCGGGGAGGAGACCCAGTACTTC. It yields the protein CATSRDEAGGLGEETQYF.

In this sample, this clonotype turned up many times. J is TRBJ2-5 and V is TRBV6-1; 9 nucleotides match TRBD1. Germline V gene data show CDR1 as MNHNS and CDR2 as SASEGT. V lost 6 bases and J lost 3; bases outside the gene matches: 8. The CDR3 has 15 residues. Here the CDR3 reads CASSHSQGAKETQYF. Written as DNA, the CDR3 is TGTGCCAGCAGCCACTCACAGGGGGCGAAAGAGACCCAGTACTTC.

V is TRBV4-1 and J is TRBJ1-2, with D perhaps matching TRBD1 (5 bases). Looked up from germline, CDR1 is MGHRA and CDR2 is YSYEKL. Deletions cut 5 bases from V and 4 bases from J, with 17 bases between. The CDR3 spans 15 residues. CDR3 sequence (DNA): TGCGCCAGCAGCTCCTCATCGGGGGAGGTCTATGGCTACACCTTC. Translation: CASSSSSGEVYGYTF.